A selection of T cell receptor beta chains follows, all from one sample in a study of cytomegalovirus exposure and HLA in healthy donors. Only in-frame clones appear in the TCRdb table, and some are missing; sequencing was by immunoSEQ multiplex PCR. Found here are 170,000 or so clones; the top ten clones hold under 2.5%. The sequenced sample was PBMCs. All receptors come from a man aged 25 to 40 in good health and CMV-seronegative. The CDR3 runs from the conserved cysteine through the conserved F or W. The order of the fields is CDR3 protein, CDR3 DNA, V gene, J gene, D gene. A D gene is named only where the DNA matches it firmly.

CASSLEQGGTTEAFF	TGCGCCAGCAGCTTGGAACAGGGGGGGACCACTGAAGCTTTCTTT	TRBV5-1	TRBJ1-1	TRBD1
CASSQDGSGIQDTQYF	TGTGCCAGCAGCCAAGATGGAAGCGGGATACAAGATACGCAGTATTTT	TRBV4-2	TRBJ2-3	TRBD2
CASSSGSPFDYGYTF	TGCGCCAGCAGCTCGGGGTCCCCCTTTGACTATGGCTACACCTTC	TRBV5-1	TRBJ1-2	NA
CASSTGIPNYGYTF	TGTGCCAGCAGTACAGGGATTCCTAACTATGGCTACACCTTC	TRBV6-6	TRBJ1-2	NA
CASSTRQGVGTEAFF	TGTGCCAGTAGTACCCGACAGGGTGTGGGCACTGAAGCTTTCTTT	TRBV19	TRBJ1-1	TRBD1
CSARQGAAFF	TGCAGTGCTAGACAGGGGGCTGCTTTCTTT	TRBV20-1	TRBJ1-1	TRBD1
CASSHPGLGQETQYF	TGCGCCAGCAGCCACCCCGGACTCGGCCAAGAGACCCAGTACTTC	TRBV4-1	TRBJ2-5	NA
CASSLDGQGPNTGELFF	TGCGCCAGCAGCTTGGATGGACAGGGGCCGAACACCGGGGAGCTGTTTTTT	TRBV5-1	TRBJ2-2	TRBD1
CAGGGASGKVTEAFF	TGTGCAGGGGGGGGCGCGAGTGGCAAGGTCACTGAAGCTTTCTTT	TRBV11-2	TRBJ1-1	NA
CASSPLAYTEAFF	TGTGCCAGCTCACCTCTCGCGTACACTGAAGCTTTCTTT	TRBV18	TRBJ1-1	NA
CASSLDLAGGTDTQYF	TGTGCCAGCAGCTTAGATCTAGCGGGAGGCACAGATACGCAGTATTTT	TRBV11-2	TRBJ2-3	TRBD2
CASSPRRAGGSANEQFF	TGCGCCAGCAGCCCTAGAAGGGCGGGAGGCTCAGCGAATGAGCAGTTCTTC	TRBV4-1	TRBJ2-1	TRBD2
CASSQALFTDTQYF	TGTGCCAGCAGCCAAGCTCTCTTCACAGATACGCAGTATTTT	TRBV4-2	TRBJ2-3	NA
CASSALLRDEQYF	TGTGCCAGCAGCGCCCTTCTCCGGGACGAGCAGTACTTC	TRBV9	TRBJ2-7	NA
CASSGWDIMDGYTF	TGTGCCAGTAGCGGTTGGGACATAATGGATGGCTACACCTTC	TRBV19	TRBJ1-2	NA
CASSFSGVRGTEAFF	TGTGCCAGCAGCTTTTCAGGGGTCCGGGGCACTGAAGCTTTCTTT	TRBV7-3	TRBJ1-1	NA
CASSHEEGKGNGYTF	TGTGCCAGCTCACATGAAGAAGGGAAGGGGAATGGCTACACCTTC	TRBV18	TRBJ1-2	NA
CASSSGGPYEQYF	TGTGCCAGCAGTTCCGGGGGGCCCTACGAGCAGTACTTC	TRBV7-2	TRBJ2-7	NA
CASSLSTGIGNTIYF	TGCGCCAGCAGCTTGAGCACAGGGATCGGAAACACCATATATTTT	TRBV5-1	TRBJ1-3	NA
CASTYQATNTIYF	TGTGCCAGCACCTATCAGGCCACAAACACCATATATTTT	TRBV2	TRBJ1-3	NA
CASSGTGELETQYF	TGTGCCAGCAGTGGAACCGGGGAGCTAGAGACCCAGTACTTC	TRBV6-5	TRBJ2-5	NA
CSVERQDGYGYTF	TGCAGCGTTGAAAGGCAGGATGGGTATGGCTACACCTTC	TRBV29-1	TRBJ1-2	NA
CASSLGGLYNEQFF	TGTGCCAGCAGCTTAGGAGGCCTTTACAATGAGCAGTTCTTC	TRBV7-7	TRBJ2-1	NA
CASGRGSYEQYF	TGTGCCAGCGGACGGGGGTCCTACGAGCAGTACTTC	TRBV25-1	TRBJ2-7	NA
CASSLMGGNTGELFF	TGTGCCAGCAGCTTAATGGGGGGTAACACCGGGGAGCTGTTTTTT	TRBV7-3	TRBJ2-2	NA
CASSPYDRVGTEAFF	TGTGCCAGCAGCCCATATGACAGGGTTGGCACTGAAGCTTTCTTT	TRBV5-6	TRBJ1-1	TRBD1
CASSQPGFNEQFF	TGTGCCAGCAGTCAACCAGGTTTCAATGAGCAGTTCTTC	TRBV28	TRBJ2-1	NA
CASSIIVESNQPQHF	TGTGCCAGTAGTATTATCGTAGAATCCAATCAGCCCCAGCATTTT	TRBV19	TRBJ1-5	NA
CASSQGTGEQYF	TGTGCCAGCAGCCAAGGAACAGGCGAGCAGTACTTC	TRBV4-2	TRBJ2-7	NA
CASSSTGSGEQYF	TGTGCCAGCAGTTCTACAGGGAGTGGCGAGCAGTACTTC	TRBV6-5	TRBJ2-7	NA
CASSPQGAGGNEQFF	TGTGCCAGCAGCCCCCAAGGCGCCGGGGGCAATGAGCAGTTCTTC	TRBV7-9	TRBJ2-1	NA
CASSLGRFYEQYF	TGTGCCAGCAGCTTAGGGCGGTTCTACGAGCAGTACTTC	TRBV11-2	TRBJ2-7	NA
CASSEQTRTGELFF	TGTGCCAGCAGTGAACAGACGAGAACCGGGGAGCTGTTTTTT	TRBV6-4	TRBJ2-2	NA
CASSLRGAPGGAKNIQYF	TGTGCCAGCAGCTTGAGGGGGGCTCCGGGAGGGGCCAAAAACATTCAGTACTTC	TRBV7-2	TRBJ2-4	TRBD2
CASSQSGTSGTPSTDTQYF	TGTGCCAGCAGTCAATCCGGGACTAGCGGGACCCCTAGCACAGATACGCAGTATTTT	TRBV28	TRBJ2-3	TRBD2
CASSLRDRDYGYTF	TGTGCCAGCAGCCTCCGGGACAGGGATTATGGCTACACCTTC	TRBV2	TRBJ1-2	TRBD1
CASSPNFIRSNQPQHF	TGTGCCAGCTCACCAAACTTTATCCGTAGCAATCAGCCCCAGCATTTT	TRBV18	TRBJ1-5	NA
CASSDRSDGYTF	TGCGCCAGCAGTGATAGGAGCGATGGCTACACCTTC	TRBV10-2	TRBJ1-2	NA
CASSPPGVGGTEAFF	TGTGCCAGCTCACCACCGGGTGTCGGGGGAACTGAAGCTTTCTTT	TRBV18	TRBJ1-1	NA
CASTLGRQSTDTQYF	TGTGCCAGCACTCTGGGGAGACAAAGCACAGATACGCAGTATTTT	TRBV11-2	TRBJ2-3	NA
CASSLGQGVGQYF	TGTGCCAGCAGTCTGGGACAGGGTGTCGGGCAGTACTTC	TRBV28	TRBJ2-7	TRBD1
CASSVQGATNYGYTF	TGTGCCAGCAGCGTACAGGGGGCGACTAACTATGGCTACACCTTC	TRBV9	TRBJ1-2	TRBD1
CASSLCPSGSPNTGELFF	TGTGCCAGCAGCTTATGTCCTAGCGGGAGTCCGAACACCGGGGAGCTGTTTTTT	TRBV11-3	TRBJ2-2	TRBD2
CASSLAGVAYEQYF	TGTGCCAGCAGTCTAGCGGGGGTAGCCTACGAGCAGTACTTC	TRBV6-5	TRBJ2-7	TRBD2
CASSTVRTGANVLTF	TGTGCCAGCTCGACAGTGAGGACTGGGGCCAACGTCCTGACTTTC	TRBV2	TRBJ2-6	NA
CASSLRQGYEKLFF	TGTGCCAGCAGTTTGAGACAGGGGTATGAAAAACTGTTTTTT	TRBV28	TRBJ1-4	TRBD1
CASSWYGSTDTQYF	TGTGCCAGCAGTTGGTACGGGAGCACAGATACGCAGTATTTT	TRBV28	TRBJ2-3	NA
CASSWRTGTSDYNEQFF	TGCGCCAGCAGCTGGCGTACCGGGACTAGCGACTACAATGAGCAGTTCTTC	TRBV5-1	TRBJ2-1	TRBD2
CASSYRGANTEAFF	TGCGCCAGCAGTTACCGGGGAGCGAACACTGAAGCTTTCTTT	TRBV5-1	TRBJ1-1	NA
CAISDGQGAEETQYF	TGTGCCATCAGTGACGGACAGGGGGCCGAAGAGACCCAGTACTTC	TRBV10-3	TRBJ2-5	TRBD1
CASSLEASSYNEQFF	TGTGCCAGCAGCCTTGAAGCGTCCTCCTACAATGAGCAGTTCTTC	TRBV7-6	TRBJ2-1	NA
CASSLTAADTEAFF	TGTGCCAGCAGCTTGACCGCGGCGGACACTGAGGCTTTCTTT	TRBV7-8	TRBJ1-1	NA
CASTADGPVQGSSYNEQFF	TGTGCCAGCACGGCCGATGGACCAGTACAGGGTAGCTCCTACAATGAGCAGTTCTTC	TRBV6-8	TRBJ2-1	NA